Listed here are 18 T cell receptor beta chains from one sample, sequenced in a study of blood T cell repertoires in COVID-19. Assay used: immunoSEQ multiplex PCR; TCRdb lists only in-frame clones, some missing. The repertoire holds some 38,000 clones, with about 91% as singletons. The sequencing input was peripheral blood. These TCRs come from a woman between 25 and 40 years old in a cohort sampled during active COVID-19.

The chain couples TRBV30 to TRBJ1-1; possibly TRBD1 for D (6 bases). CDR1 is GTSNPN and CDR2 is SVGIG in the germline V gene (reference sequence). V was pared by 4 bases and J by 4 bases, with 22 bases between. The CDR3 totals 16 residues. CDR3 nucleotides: TGTGCCTGGACTAGCGGGGGGACACCGGGTGCCACTGAAGCTTTCTTT. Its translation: CAWTSGGTPGATEAFF.

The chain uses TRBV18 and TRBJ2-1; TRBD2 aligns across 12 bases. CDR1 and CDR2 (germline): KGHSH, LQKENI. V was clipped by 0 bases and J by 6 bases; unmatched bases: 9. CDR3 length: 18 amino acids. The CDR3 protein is CASSPPSLGLAGSNEQFF. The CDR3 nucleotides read TGTGCCAGCTCACCACCGAGTTTGGGACTAGCGGGCTCCAATGAGCAGTTCTTC.

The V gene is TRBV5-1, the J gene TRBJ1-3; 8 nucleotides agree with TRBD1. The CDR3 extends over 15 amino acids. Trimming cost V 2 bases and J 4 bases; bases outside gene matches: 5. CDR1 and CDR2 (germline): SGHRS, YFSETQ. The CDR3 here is CASSLTGGIGNTIYF. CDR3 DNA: TGCGCCAGCAGCTTAACAGGGGGTATCGGAAACACCATATATTTT.

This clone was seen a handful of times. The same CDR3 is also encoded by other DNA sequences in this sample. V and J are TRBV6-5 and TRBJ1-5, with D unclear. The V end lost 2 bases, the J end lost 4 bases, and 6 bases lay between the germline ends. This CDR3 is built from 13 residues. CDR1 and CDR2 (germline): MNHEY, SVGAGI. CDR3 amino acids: CASSYGRNQPQHF. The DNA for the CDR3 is TGTGCCAGCAGTTACGGCAGGAATCAGCCCCAGCATTTT.

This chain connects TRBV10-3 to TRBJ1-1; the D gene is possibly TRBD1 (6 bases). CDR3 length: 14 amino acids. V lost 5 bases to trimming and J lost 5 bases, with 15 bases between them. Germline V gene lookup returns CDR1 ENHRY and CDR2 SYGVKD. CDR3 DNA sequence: TGTGCCATCAGTCCCACGAACCAGGGGACTGAAGCTTTCTTT. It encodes CAISPTNQGTEAFF.

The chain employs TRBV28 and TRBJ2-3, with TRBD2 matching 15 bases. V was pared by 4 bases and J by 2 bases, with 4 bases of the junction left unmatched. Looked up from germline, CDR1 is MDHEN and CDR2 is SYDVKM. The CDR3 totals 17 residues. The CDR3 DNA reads TGTGCCAGCAGTTCGGGACTAGCGGGAGGAGTCACAGATACGCAGTATTTT. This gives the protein CASSSGLAGGVTDTQYF. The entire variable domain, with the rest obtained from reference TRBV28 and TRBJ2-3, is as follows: DVKVTQSSRYLVKRTGEKVFLECVQDMDHENMFWYRQDPGLGLRLIYFSYDVKMKEKGDIPEGYSVSREKKERFSLILESASTNQTSMYLCASSSGLAGGVTDTQYFGPGTRLTVL.

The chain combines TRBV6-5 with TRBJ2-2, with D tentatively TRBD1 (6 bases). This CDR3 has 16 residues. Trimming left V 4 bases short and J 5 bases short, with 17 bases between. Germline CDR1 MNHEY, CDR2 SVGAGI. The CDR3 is CASSSSGTKVTGELFF. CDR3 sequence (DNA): TGTGCCAGCAGTTCGTCCGGGACAAAAGTGACCGGGGAGCTGTTTTTT.

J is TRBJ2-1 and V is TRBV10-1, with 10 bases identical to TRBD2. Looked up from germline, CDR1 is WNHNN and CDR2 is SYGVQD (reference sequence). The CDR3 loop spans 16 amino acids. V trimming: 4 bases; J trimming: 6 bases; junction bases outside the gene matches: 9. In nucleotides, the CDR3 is TGCGCCAGCAGTGCCGTGACTAGCGGGCCCACCAATGAGCAGTTCTTC. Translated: CASSAVTSGPTNEQFF.

CDR3: CSVLRAGGIRPGELFF. As DNA, the CDR3 is TGCAGCGTCCTTCGAGCGGGAGGGATCCGACCCGGGGAGCTGTTTTTT. J is TRBJ2-2 and V is TRBV29-1, with TRBD2 matching over 10 bases. The CDR3 sequence is 16 residues long. Germline loops: CDR1 SQVTM, CDR2 ANQGSEA. Trimming removed 6 bases from V and 6 bases from J; junction bases left unmatched: 13.

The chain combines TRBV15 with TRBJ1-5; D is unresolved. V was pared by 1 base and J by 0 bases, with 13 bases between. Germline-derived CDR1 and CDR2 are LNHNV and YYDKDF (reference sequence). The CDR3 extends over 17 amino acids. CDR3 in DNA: TGTGCCACCAGCAGAGGACAAGGAGGGCTTAGCAATCAGCCCCAGCATTTT. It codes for CATSRGQGGLSNQPQHF.

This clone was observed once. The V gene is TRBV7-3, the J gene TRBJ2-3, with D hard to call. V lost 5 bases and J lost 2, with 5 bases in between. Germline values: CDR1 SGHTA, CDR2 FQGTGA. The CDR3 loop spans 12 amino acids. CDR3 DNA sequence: TGTGCCAGCAGCCATTTCACAGATACGCAGTATTTT. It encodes CASSHFTDTQYF.

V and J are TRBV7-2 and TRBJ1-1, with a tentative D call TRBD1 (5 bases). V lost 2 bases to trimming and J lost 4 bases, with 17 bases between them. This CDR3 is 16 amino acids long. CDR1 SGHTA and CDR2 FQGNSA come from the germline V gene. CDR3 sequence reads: CASSLWRGERSTEAFF. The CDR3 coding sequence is TGTGCCAGCAGCTTATGGAGGGGTGAGAGGAGCACTGAAGCTTTCTTT.

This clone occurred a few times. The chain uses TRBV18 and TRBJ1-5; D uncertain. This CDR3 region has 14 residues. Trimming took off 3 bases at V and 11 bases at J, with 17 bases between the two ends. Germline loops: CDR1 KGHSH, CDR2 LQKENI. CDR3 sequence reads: CASSPGGVQSAQHF. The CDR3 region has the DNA TGTGCCAGCTCACCGGGCGGGGTTCAATCAGCCCAGCATTTT.

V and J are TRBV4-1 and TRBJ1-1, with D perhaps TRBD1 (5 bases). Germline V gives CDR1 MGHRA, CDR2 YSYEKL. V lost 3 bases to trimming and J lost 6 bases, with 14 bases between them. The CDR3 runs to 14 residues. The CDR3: CASSQGLRGAEAFF. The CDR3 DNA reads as TGCGCCAGCAGCCAGGGATTAAGGGGTGCTGAAGCTTTCTTT.

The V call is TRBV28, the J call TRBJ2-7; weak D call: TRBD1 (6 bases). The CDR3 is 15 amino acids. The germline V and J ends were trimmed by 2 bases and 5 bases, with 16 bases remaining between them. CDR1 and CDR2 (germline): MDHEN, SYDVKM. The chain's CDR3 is CASSLAPEGVDEQYF. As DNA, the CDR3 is TGTGCCAGCAGTTTAGCACCCGAGGGGGTGGACGAGCAGTACTTC.

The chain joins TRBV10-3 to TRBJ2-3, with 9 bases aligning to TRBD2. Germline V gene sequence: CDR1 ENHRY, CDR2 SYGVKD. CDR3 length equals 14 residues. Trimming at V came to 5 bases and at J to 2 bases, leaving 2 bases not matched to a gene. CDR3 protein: CAISLAGFTDTQYF. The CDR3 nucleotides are TGTGCCATCAGTCTAGCGGGATTCACAGATACGCAGTATTTT.

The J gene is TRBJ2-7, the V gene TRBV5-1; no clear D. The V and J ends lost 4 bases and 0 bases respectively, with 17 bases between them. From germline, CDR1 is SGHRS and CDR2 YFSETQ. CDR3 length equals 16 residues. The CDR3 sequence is CASSPEGRTNSYEQYF. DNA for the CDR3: TGCGCCAGCAGCCCTGAAGGCCGAACTAACTCCTACGAGCAGTACTTC. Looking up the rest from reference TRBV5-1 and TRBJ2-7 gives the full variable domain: KAGVTQTPRYLIKTRGQQVTLSCSPISGHRSVSWYQQTPGQGLQFLFEYFSETQRNKGNFPGRFSGRQFSNSRSEMNVSTLELGDSALYLCASSPEGRTNSYEQYFGPGTRLTVT.

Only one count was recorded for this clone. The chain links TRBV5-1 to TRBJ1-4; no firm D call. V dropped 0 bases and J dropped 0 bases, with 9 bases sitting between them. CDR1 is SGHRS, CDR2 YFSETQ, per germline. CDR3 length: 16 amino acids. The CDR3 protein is CASSLGQAPTNEKLFF. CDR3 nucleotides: TGCGCCAGCAGCTTGGGGCAGGCTCCAACTAATGAAAAACTGTTTTTT.